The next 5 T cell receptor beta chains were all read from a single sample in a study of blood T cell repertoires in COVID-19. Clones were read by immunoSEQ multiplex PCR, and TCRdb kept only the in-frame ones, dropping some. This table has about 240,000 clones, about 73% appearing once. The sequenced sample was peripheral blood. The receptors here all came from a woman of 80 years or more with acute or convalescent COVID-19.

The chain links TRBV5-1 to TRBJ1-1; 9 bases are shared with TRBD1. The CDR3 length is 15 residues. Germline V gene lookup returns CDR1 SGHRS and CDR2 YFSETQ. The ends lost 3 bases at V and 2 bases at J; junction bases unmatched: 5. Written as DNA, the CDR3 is TGCGCCAGCAGCTCCATGACAGGGGGTAACACTGAAGCTTTCTTT. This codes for CASSSMTGGNTEAFF.

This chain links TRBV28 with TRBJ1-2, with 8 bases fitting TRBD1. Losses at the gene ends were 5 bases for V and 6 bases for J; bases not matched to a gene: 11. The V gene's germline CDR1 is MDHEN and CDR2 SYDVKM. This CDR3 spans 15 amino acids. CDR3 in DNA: TGTGCCAGCAGTGCAGGCGGACAGGGCGGGAATGGCTACACCTTC. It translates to CASSAGGQGGNGYTF.

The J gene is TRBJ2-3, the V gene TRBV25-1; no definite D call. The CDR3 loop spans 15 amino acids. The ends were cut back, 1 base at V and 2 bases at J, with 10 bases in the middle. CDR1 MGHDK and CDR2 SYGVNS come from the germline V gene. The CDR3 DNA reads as TGTGCCAGCAGTGAATCCGGCGGAAACACAGATACGCAGTATTTT. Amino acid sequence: CASSESGGNTDTQYF.

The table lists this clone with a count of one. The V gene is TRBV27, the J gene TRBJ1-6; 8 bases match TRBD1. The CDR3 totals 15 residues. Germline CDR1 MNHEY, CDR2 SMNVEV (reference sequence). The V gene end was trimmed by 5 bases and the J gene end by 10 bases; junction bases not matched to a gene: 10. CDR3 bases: TGTGCCAGCAGTCCCAGACAGGGGAGAGAATCACCCCTCCACTTT. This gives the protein CASSPRQGRESPLHF.

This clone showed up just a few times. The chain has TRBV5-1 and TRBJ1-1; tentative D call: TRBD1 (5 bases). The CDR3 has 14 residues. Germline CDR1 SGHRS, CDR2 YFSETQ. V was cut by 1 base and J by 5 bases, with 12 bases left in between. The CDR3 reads CASSLIGAGTEAFF. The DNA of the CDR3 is TGCGCCAGCAGCTTGATAGGGGCGGGGACTGAAGCTTTCTTT. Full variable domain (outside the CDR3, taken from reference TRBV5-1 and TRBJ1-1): KAGVTQTPRYLIKTRGQQVTLSCSPISGHRSVSWYQQTPGQGLQFLFEYFSETQRNKGNFPGRFSGRQFSNSRSEMNVSTLELGDSALYLCASSLIGAGTEAFFGQGTRLTVV.